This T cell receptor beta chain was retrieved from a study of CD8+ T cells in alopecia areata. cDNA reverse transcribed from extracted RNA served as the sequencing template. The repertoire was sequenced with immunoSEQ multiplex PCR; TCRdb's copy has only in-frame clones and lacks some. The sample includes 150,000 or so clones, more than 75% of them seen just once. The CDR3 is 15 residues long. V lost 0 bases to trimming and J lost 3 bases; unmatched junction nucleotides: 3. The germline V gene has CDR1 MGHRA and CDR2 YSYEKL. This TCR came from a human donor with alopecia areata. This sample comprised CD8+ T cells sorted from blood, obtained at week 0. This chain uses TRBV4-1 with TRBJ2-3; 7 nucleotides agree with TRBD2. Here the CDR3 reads CASSQDMGGTDTQYF. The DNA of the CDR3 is TGCGCCAGCAGCCAAGACATGGGGGGGACAGATACGCAGTATTTT.